The clone carrying this T cell receptor beta chain has a single count. Its antigen is unknown. The data derive from a study of T cell responses to AZD1222 COVID-19 vaccine. At the level of the study: Second doses that came at about 4 or about 12 weeks were put together. Study observations and caveats: The peak T cell response came first, and repertoires were sampled only after it. Baseline seropositivity occurred in only a handful of AZD1222 recipients. Donors were mostly white British, more females; clonal diversity possibly underestimated.

TCRdb keeps only in-frame clones here, not all; method: immunoSEQ multiplex PCR. The sample has some 110,000 clones, about 90% seen once. This receptor was identified in an adult in good health. Sequenced here: peripheral blood, sampled on day 0 of AZD1222 vaccination.

DNA for the CDR3: TGTGCCAGCAGTTACTTAAGGACACTGAACACTGAAGCTTTCTTT. Its translation is CASSYLRTLNTEAFF. The chain combines TRBV6-5 with TRBJ1-1; tentative D call: TRBD1 (5 bases). CDR3 length equals 15 residues. The germline gives CDR1 MNHEY, CDR2 SVGAGI. The germline V and J ends were trimmed by 1 base and 0 bases, with 9 bases remaining between them.